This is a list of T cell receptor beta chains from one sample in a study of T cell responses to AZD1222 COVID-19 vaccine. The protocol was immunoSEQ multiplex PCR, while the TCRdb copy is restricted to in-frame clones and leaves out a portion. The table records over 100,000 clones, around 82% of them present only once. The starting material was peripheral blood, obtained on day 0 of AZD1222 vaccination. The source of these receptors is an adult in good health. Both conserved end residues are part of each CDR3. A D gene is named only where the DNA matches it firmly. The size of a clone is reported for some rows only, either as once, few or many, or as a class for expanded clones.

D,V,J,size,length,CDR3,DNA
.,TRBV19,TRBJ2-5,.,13,CATRGGKGETQYF,TGTGCCACCAGGGGCGGGAAAGGAGAGACCCAGTACTTC
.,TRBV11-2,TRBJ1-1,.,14,CASSLVEEGGEAFF,TGTGCCAGCAGCTTAGTGGAGGAAGGCGGGGAAGCTTTCTTT
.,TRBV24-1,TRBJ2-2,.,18,CATSVGQSLFPFSGELFF,TGTGCCACCAGTGTCGGACAGTCTTTATTTCCCTTTTCCGGGGAGCTGTTTTTT
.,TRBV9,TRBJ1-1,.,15,CASSVDSGLNTEAFF,TGTGCCAGCAGCGTAGATTCGGGCCTGAACACTGAAGCTTTCTTT
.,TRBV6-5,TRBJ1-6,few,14,CASNPPKRPSPLHF,TGTGCCAGCAACCCCCCGAAAAGACCTTCACCCCTCCACTTT
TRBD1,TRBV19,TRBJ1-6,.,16,CASSIPGQGTDSPLHF,TGTGCCAGTAGTATCCCGGGACAGGGTACGGATTCACCCCTCCACTTT
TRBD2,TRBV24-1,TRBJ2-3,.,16,CATSDRTSGSTDTQYF,TGTGCCACCAGTGATCGGACTAGCGGGAGCACAGATACGCAGTATTTT
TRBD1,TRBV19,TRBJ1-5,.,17,CASSEDRGRGGNQPQHF,TGTGCCAGTAGTGAGGACAGGGGGCGCGGTGGCAATCAGCCCCAGCATTTT
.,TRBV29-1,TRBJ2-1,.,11,CSVAGYNEQFF,TGCAGCGTTGCCGGTTACAATGAGCAGTTCTTC
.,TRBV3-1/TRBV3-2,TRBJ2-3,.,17,CASSQQAPGGFTDTQYF,TGTGCCAGCAGCCAACAGGCCCCCGGGGGATTCACAGATACGCAGTATTTT
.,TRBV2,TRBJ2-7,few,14,CASSENTGNYEQYF,TGTGCCAGCAGTGAAAATACAGGGAACTACGAGCAGTACTTC
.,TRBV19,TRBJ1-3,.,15,CASSIVWQGGNTIYF,TGTGCCAGTAGTATAGTCTGGCAGGGCGGAAACACCATATATTTT
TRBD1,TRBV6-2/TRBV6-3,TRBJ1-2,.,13,CASSWGQRYGYTF,TGTGCCAGCAGTTGGGGACAGAGGTATGGCTACACCTTC
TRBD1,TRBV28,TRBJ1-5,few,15,CASSPRDRGVKPQHF,TGTGCCAGCAGTCCCCGGGACAGGGGTGTCAAGCCCCAGCATTTT
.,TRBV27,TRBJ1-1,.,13,CASSMQKNTEAFF,TGTGCCAGCAGTATGCAGAAGAACACTGAAGCTTTCTTT
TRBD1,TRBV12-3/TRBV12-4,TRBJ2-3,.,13,CASRSRGMDTQYF,TGTGCCAGCCGTAGCAGGGGGATGGATACGCAGTATTTT